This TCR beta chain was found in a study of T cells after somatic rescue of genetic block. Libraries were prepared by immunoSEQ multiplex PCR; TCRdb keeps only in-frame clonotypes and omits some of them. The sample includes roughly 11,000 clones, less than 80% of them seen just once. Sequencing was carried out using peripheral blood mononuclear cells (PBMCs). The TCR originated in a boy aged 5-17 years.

CDR3 residues: CASSSSRPSVNEQFF. The DNA of the CDR3 is TGTGCCAGCAGCTCCAGCAGGCCTAGTGTCAATGAGCAGTTCTTC. V and J are TRBV7-2 and TRBJ2-1; D call uncertain. The V gene lost 4 bases and the J gene lost 6 bases, with 16 bases spanning the gap. Germline V gene lookup returns CDR1 SGHTA and CDR2 FQGNSA. The CDR3 has 15 amino acids.